A single sample is the source of the 23 T cell receptor beta chains below, sequenced in a study of blood T cell repertoires in COVID-19. Sequenced by immunoSEQ multiplex PCR; TCRdb stores in-frame clones only, minus some. The sample has around 120,000 clones, about 86% seen once. The sample consisted of PBMCs or T cells enriched from blood (not recorded which). Receptor source: a woman in her forties or fifties who had recovered from COVID-19.

The sample holds one count of this clone. V and J are TRBV5-1 and TRBJ1-2; D remains ambiguous. V gave up 0 bases and J gave up 1 base, with 7 bases separating them. Germline-derived CDR1 and CDR2 are SGHRS and YFSETQ. The CDR3 totals 14 residues. CDR3 loop: CASSLGQVNYGYTF. CDR3 DNA: TGCGCCAGCAGCTTGGGTCAGGTTAACTATGGCTACACCTTC.

The chain is built from TRBV3-1 (or the pseudogene TRBV3-2) and TRBJ2-2; tentative D call: TRBD2 (6 bases). This CDR3 contains 16 residues. The germline V gene encodes CDR1 LGHDT and CDR2 YNNKEL (reference sequence). V lost 3 bases and J lost 2, with 13 bases in between. The CDR3, as DNA: TGTGCCAGCAGCCAGGTACGGGGGAGCAACACCGGGGAGCTGTTTTTT. It translates to CASSQVRGSNTGELFF.

Comment on this clone: At the DNA level, this CDR3 is encoded by other sequences in the same sample as well. J is TRBJ2-5 and V is TRBV5-1, with TRBD1 matching 8 bases. The CDR3 totals 14 residues. The trim removed 1 base at V and 1 base at J, leaving 0 bases unmatched. CDR1 is SGHRS, CDR2 YFSETQ, per germline. In DNA, the CDR3 is TGCGCCAGCAGCTTGACAGGGGGCCAAGAGACCCAGTACTTC. This encodes CASSLTGGQETQYF.

This chain joins TRBV6-2 or TRBV6-3 and TRBJ1-5; 7 bases agree with TRBD1. CDR1 and CDR2 from the germline V gene are MNHEY and SVGEGT. This CDR3 comprises 14 residues. The V and J ends lost 6 bases and 9 bases, in that order; junction bases with no gene match: 11. CDR3 region: CASSSDRVLGPQHF. CDR3 DNA: TGTGCCAGCAGCTCTGACAGGGTTCTAGGGCCCCAGCATTTT.

The gene calls are TRBV5-1 and TRBJ2-7, with TRBD2 identical over 8 bases. Losses at the gene ends were 4 bases for V and 0 bases for J; bases not matched to a gene: 9. This CDR3 is built from 16 residues. CDR1 is SGHRS and CDR2 is YFSETQ in the germline V gene. DNA for the CDR3: TGCGCCAGCAGCGATAGAGCGGGGGTTCTCTCCTACGAGCAGTACTTC. It specifies CASSDRAGVLSYEQYF.

This sequence joins TRBV9 and TRBJ1-2, with a possible D match to TRBD1 (5 bases). V was pared by 3 bases and J by 3 bases, with 24 bases between. The CDR3 is 18 amino acids. CDR1 and CDR2 (germline): SGDLS, YYNGEE. CDR3 coding DNA: TGTGCCAGCAGCGGCCGTAGAGCTAGGGCCCAAGGGGACTATGGCTACACCTTC. Residues: CASSGRRARAQGDYGYTF.

The V call is TRBV7-9, the J call TRBJ1-4; 7 bases fit TRBD1. V shed 5 bases and J 8 bases; nucleotides not matched to a gene: 11. The CDR3 length is 15 residues. Germline V gene sequence: CDR1 SEHNR, CDR2 FQNEAQ (reference sequence). CDR3 in amino acids: CASSPVQGLGEKLFF. The CDR3 DNA is TGTGCCAGCAGCCCTGTACAGGGGTTGGGGGAAAAACTGTTTTTT.

The gene calls are TRBV10-3 and TRBJ1-2, with 12 bases matching TRBD1. With 8 bases clipped from V and 0 bases from J, the junction kept 10 bases outside the gene matches. The V gene's germline CDR1 is ENHRY and CDR2 SYGVKD. The CDR3 covers 17 residues. This CDR3 is CAIPGGTGGETNYGYTF. In DNA, the CDR3 is TGTGCCATCCCTGGGGGGACAGGGGGCGAGACTAACTATGGCTACACCTTC.

The chain joins TRBV24-1 to TRBJ2-3, with D tentatively TRBD2 (6 bases). V lost 3 bases, J lost 0 bases, and 12 bases lay in between. Germline loops: CDR1 KGHDR, CDR2 SFDVKD. The CDR3 spans 16 residues. In DNA form, the CDR3 reads TGTGCCACCAGTGATGGATACGGGGGAAGCACAGATACGCAGTATTTT. Translation gives CATSDGYGGSTDTQYF.

The CDR3 loop reads CASSTPGHANTGELFF. The CDR3 DNA follows: TGTGCCAGTAGTACCCCGGGACACGCTAACACCGGGGAGCTGTTTTTT. The chain couples TRBV19 to TRBJ2-2, with D maybe TRBD1 (6 bases). The germline CDR1 and CDR2 sequences are LNHDA and SQIVND (reference sequence). The CDR3 sequence is 16 residues long. With 4 bases removed from V and 2 bases from J, the gap between germline ends came to 14 bases.

J is TRBJ1-3 and V is TRBV10-3; TRBD1 might be the D (5 bases). V lost 2 bases to trimming and J lost 1 base, with 9 bases between them. The CDR3 extends over 15 amino acids. CDR1 is ENHRY, CDR2 SYGVKD, per germline. Here the CDR3 reads CAISETGGSGNTIYF. The DNA of the CDR3 is TGTGCCATCAGTGAGACCGGGGGGTCTGGAAACACCATATATTTT.

The rearrangement links TRBV19 to TRBJ2-2, with 10 bases that match TRBD1. The CDR3 sequence is 15 residues long. Trimming took 6 bases from V and 5 from J; bases not matched to a gene: 6. The germline gives CDR1 LNHDA, CDR2 SQIVND (reference sequence). The CDR3 region has the DNA TGTGCCAGTAGCCCGACAGGGGGCAATACCGGGGAGCTGTTTTTT. The encoded protein is CASSPTGGNTGELFF.

The gene calls are TRBV19 and TRBJ2-7; TRBD2 agrees at 13 bases. The CDR3 contains 14 residues. Trimming cost V 5 bases and J 9 bases; bases outside gene matches: 7. Germline V gives CDR1 LNHDA, CDR2 SQIVND (reference sequence). Here the CDR3 DNA reads TGTGCCAGTAGTCCGGGGACTAGCGGGGCCGGGCAGTACTTC. Its translation is CASSPGTSGAGQYF.

V usage is TRBV10-1 and J usage is TRBJ1-1, with D unclear. The CDR3 consists of 14 residues. Trimming took 3 bases from V and 3 from J, leaving 11 bases between them. Germline V CDR1 and CDR2: WNHNN, SYGVQD (reference sequence). CDR3 sequence reads: CASSDSAGYTEAFF. CDR3 nucleotide sequence: TGCGCCAGCAGTGATTCGGCGGGGTACACTGAAGCTTTCTTT.

The V call is TRBV19, the J call TRBJ1-1, with a tentative D call TRBD1 (5 bases). V dropped 1 base and J dropped 4 bases, with 13 bases sitting between them. Germline-derived CDR1 and CDR2 are LNHDA and SQIVND (reference sequence). This CDR3 is 15 amino acids long. The CDR3 loop reads CASSIVGGAPTEAFF. CDR3 coding DNA: TGTGCCAGTAGTATAGTGGGCGGGGCTCCCACTGAAGCTTTCTTT.

V usage is TRBV15 and J usage is TRBJ1-1, with 7 bases lining up with TRBD1. Germline loops: CDR1 LNHNV, CDR2 YYDKDF (reference sequence). After removal of 4 bases from V and 11 bases from J, the junction contained 10 bases not matched to a gene. The CDR3 contains 13 residues. CDR3 protein: CATSTWDRSSAFF. The DNA of the CDR3 is TGTGCCACCAGCACCTGGGACAGATCGAGTGCTTTCTTT.

The rearrangement uses TRBV9 and TRBJ2-3, with 11 bases lining up with TRBD2. The CDR3 totals 17 residues. Germline V gives CDR1 SGDLS, CDR2 YYNGEE. The junction had 17 bases not matched to a gene; V was cut back by 4 bases and J by 10 bases. Written as DNA, the CDR3 is TGTGCCAGCAGCCCCACATCTAGCGGGGGGCGACGAAAGGCGCAGTATTTT. Encoded protein: CASSPTSSGGRRKAQYF. Looking up the rest from reference TRBV9 and TRBJ2-3 gives the full variable domain: DSGVTQTPKHLITATGQRVTLRCSPRSGDLSVYWYQQSLDQGLQFLIQYYNGEERAKGNILERFSAQQFPDLHSELNLSSLELGDSALYFCASSPTSSGGRRKAQYFGPGTRLTVL.

The chain joins TRBV27 to TRBJ1-2, with D perhaps matching TRBD1 (6 bases). Germline CDR1 and CDR2: MNHEY and SMNVEV (reference sequence). Trimming took off 2 bases at V and 8 bases at J, with 12 bases between the two ends. The CDR3 totals 13 residues. The CDR3 DNA reads as TGTGCCAGCAGTTTACCAACAGGGAACGGCTACACCTTC. Residues: CASSLPTGNGYTF.

This clone was seen a few times. The genes are TRBV18 and TRBJ1-4, with unresolved D. The CDR3 is made up of 16 amino acids. Per the germline V gene, CDR1 is KGHSH and CDR2 is LQKENI. V dropped 0 bases and J dropped 7 bases, with 15 bases sitting between them. The CDR3 loop is CASSPPAKFAAEKLFF. The CDR3 bases are TGTGCCAGCTCACCACCGGCAAAGTTCGCGGCTGAAAAACTGTTTTTT.

This rearrangement joins TRBV29-1 to TRBJ2-2; tentative D call: TRBD2 (5 bases). V was pared by 0 bases and J by 8 bases, with 16 bases between. Germline V CDR1 and CDR2: SQVTM, ANQGSEA. This CDR3 is built from 15 residues. CDR3 sequence: CSVEEGAILGGELFF. The CDR3, as DNA: TGCAGCGTTGAAGAGGGAGCGATCCTCGGAGGGGAGCTGTTTTTT.

This chain uses TRBV6-5 with TRBJ1-1, with D maybe TRBD1 (6 bases). CDR1 MNHEY and CDR2 SVGAGI come from the germline V gene. Trimming removed 6 bases from V and 8 bases from J, with 13 bases in between. The CDR3 covers 12 residues. For the CDR3, the DNA is TGTGCCAGCAGCTACAGGGAGGGGGAAGCTTTCTTT. Its translation is CASSYREGEAFF.

This clone appeared once. The gene calls are TRBV19 and TRBJ1-4; TRBD1 agrees at 8 bases. The CDR3 sequence is 14 residues long. CDR1 LNHDA and CDR2 SQIVND come from the germline V gene (reference sequence). The J segment lost 7 bases and the V segment lost 5 bases, leaving 6 bases of the junction unmatched. CDR3 in amino acids: CASSLRDRREKLFF. The CDR3 region has the DNA TGTGCCAGTAGTCTCCGGGACAGGCGTGAAAAACTGTTTTTT.

This clone came up a few times. The V call is TRBV5-5, the J call TRBJ2-7; D is undetermined. The V gene's germline CDR1 is SGHKS and CDR2 YYEKEE (reference sequence). V was pared by 0 bases and J by 2 bases, with 6 bases between. The CDR3 covers 13 residues. CDR3 in amino acids: CASSLGSPYEQYF. The CDR3 nucleotides are TGTGCCAGCAGCTTGGGGAGTCCCTACGAGCAGTACTTC.